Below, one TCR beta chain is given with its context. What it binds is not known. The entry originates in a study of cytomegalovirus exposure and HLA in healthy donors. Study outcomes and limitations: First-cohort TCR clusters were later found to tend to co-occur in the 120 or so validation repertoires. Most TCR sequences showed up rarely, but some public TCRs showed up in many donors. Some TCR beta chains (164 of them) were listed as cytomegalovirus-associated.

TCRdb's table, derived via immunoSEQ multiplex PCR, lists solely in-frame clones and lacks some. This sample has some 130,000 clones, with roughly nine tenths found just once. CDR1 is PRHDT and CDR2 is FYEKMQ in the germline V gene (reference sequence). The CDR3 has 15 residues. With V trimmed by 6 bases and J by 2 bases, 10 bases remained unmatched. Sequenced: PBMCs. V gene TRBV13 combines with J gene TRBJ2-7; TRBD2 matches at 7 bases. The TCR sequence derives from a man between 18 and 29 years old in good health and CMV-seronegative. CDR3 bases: TGTGCCAGCAGACCAACTAGCGCGCCCCCCTACGAGCAGTACTTC. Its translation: CASRPTSAPPYEQYF. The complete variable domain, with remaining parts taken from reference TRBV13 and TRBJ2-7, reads AAGVIQSPRHLIKEKRETATLKCYPIPRHDTVYWYQQGPGQDPQFLISFYEKMQSDKGSIPDRFSAQQFSDYHSELNMSSLELGDSALYFCASRPTSAPPYEQYFGPGTRLTVT.